The 3 T cell receptor beta chains given below trace back to one sample, sequenced in a study of T cell clonality in common variable immunodeficiency (dated by TCRdb to about 2015). Library preparation was by the immunoSEQ multiplex PCR assay. TCRdb obtained this table from immuneACCESS and retained in-frame rearrangements with V and J assigned. These tables miss some clones; where compared with another copy, unresolved V genes account for less than half of the shortfall, and the remainder is unexplained. There are about 35,000 clones in this sample, and none of them is a singleton. The leading ten clones occupy approximately 9.8% of the sample. Sequences were obtained from peripheral blood mononuclear cells. Receptor source: a person aged 18 to 75 in good health.

This clone has at least ten counts. The CDR3 end is not reached by the read, which stops 3 residues before it; the germline J gene fills it in. J is TRBJ2-7 and V is TRBV7-9; D call uncertain. Trimming left V 0 bases short and J 5 bases short, with 5 bases between. The CDR3 has 12 residues. Germline V CDR1 and CDR2: SEHNR, FQNEAQ (reference sequence). CDR3 DNA, as far as it was read: TGTGCCAGCAGCTTAGCGCAGAACGAG. Translation gives CASSLAQNE. The complete CDR3 reads CASSLAQNEQYF.

This clone was observed at least ten times. The read ends 3 residues early relative to the CDR3; the germline J gene fills the gap. The V and J genes are TRBV19 and TRBJ2-5; TRBD2 is a possible D gene (6 bases). Germline CDR1 reads LNHDA; CDR2 reads SQIVND (reference sequence). Trimming shortened V by 5 bases and J by 1 base, and 14 bases separated the two germline ends. CDR3 length: 15 residues. The CDR3 sequence is CASSGGGIFQETQYF. The part of the CDR3 DNA that was read is TGTGCCAGTAGTGGTGGGGGGATCTTCCAAGAGACC. The full variable domain, in which reference TRBV19 and TRBJ2-5 provide the parts outside the CDR3, is DGGITQSPKYLFRKEGQNVTLSCEQNLNHDAMYWYRQDPGQGLRLIYYSQIVNDFQKGDIAEGYSVSREKKESFPLTVTSAQKNPTAFYLCASSGGGIFQETQYFGPGTRLLVL.

In this sample, this clone turned up many times. Sequencing ends 3 residues short of the CDR3 end; the germline J gene provides the rest. J is TRBJ2-2 and V is TRBV29-1; 13 bases map to TRBD2. The germline V gene encodes CDR1 SQVTM and CDR2 ANQGSEA. The CDR3 sequence is 15 residues long. V shed 6 bases and J 7 bases; nucleotides not matched to a gene: 8. Incomplete CDR3 DNA: TGCAGCGTGGACGGGACTAGCGGGATAGGCGGGGAG. This codes for CSVDGTSGIGGE. The CDR3 in full is CSVDGTSGIGGELFF.